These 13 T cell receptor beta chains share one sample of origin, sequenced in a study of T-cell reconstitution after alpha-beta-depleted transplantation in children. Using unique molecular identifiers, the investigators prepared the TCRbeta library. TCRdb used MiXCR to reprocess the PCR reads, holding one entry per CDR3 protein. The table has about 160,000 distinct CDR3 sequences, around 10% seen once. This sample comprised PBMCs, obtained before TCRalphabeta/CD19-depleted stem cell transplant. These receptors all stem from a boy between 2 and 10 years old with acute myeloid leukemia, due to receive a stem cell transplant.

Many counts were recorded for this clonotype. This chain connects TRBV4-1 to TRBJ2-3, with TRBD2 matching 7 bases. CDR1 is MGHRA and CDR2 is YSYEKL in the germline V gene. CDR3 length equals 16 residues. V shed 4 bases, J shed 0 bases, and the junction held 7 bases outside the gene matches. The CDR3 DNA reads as TGCGCCAGCAGCCCCCTACTAGCGAGCAGCACAGATACGCAGTATTTT. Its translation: CASSPLLASSTDTQYF.

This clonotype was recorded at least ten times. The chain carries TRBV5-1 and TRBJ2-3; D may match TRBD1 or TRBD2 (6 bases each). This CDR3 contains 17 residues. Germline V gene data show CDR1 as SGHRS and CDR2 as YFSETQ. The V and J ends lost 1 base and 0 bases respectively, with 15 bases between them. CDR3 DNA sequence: TGCGCCAGCAGCTTGACAGGGAGGCCTTCTAGCACAGATACGCAGTATTTT. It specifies CASSLTGRPSSTDTQYF.

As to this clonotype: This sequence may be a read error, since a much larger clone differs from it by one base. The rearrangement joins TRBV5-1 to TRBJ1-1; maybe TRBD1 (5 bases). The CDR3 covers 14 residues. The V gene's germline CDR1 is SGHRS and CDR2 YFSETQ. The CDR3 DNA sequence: TGCGCCAGCAGCCTGTGGCAGGGTGACACTGACGCTTTCTTT. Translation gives CASSLWQGDTDAFF.

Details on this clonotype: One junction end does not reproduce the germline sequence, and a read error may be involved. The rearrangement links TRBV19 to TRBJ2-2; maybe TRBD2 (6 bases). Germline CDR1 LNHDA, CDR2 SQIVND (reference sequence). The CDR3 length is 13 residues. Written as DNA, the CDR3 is TGTGCCAGTAGTCGGGGGAACACCGTGGAGCTGTTTTTT. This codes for CASSRGNTVELFF.

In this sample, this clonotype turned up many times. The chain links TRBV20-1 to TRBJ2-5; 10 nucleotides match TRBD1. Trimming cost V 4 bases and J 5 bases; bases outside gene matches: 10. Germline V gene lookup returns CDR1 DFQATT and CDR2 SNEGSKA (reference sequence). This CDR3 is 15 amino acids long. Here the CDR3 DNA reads TGCAGTGCTATACCGGGACAGGGGTTCGGGGAGACCCAGTACTTC. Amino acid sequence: CSAIPGQGFGETQYF.

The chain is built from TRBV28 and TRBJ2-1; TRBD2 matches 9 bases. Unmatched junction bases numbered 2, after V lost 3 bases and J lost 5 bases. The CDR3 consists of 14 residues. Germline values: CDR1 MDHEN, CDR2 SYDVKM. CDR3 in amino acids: CASSFAGGDNEQFF. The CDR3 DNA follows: TGTGCCAGCAGTTTTGCGGGAGGGGACAATGAGCAGTTCTTC.

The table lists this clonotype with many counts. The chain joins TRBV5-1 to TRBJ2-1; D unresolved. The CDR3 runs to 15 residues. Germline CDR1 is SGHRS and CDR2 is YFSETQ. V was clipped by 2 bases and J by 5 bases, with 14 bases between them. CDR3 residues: CASSFGAGGDNEQFF. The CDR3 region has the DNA TGCGCCAGCAGCTTTGGTGCCGGTGGGGACAATGAGCAGTTCTTC.

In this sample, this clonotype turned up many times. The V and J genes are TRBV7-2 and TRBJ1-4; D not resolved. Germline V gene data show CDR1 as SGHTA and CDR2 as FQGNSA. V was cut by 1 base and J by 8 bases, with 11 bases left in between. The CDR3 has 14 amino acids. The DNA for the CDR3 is TGTGCCAGCAGCTTAGGTTGGCAGAAGGAAAAACTGTTTTTT. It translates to CASSLGWQKEKLFF. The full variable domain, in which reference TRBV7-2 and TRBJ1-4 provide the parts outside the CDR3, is GAGVSQSPSNKVTEKGKDVELRCDPISGHTALYWYRQSLGQGLEFLIYFQGNSAPDKSGLPSDRFSAERTGGSVSTLTIQRTQQEDSAVYLCASSLGWQKEKLFFGSGTQLSVL.

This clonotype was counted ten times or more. The CDR3 loop is CASSAGLAASGQFF. The CDR3 DNA reads TGTGCCAGCAGTGCGGGACTAGCAGCGAGTGGGCAGTTCTTC. The chain combines TRBV12-3 or TRBV12-4 with TRBJ2-1, with 9 bases that match TRBD2. Trimming cost V 5 bases and J 12 bases; bases outside gene matches: 11. This CDR3 comprises 14 residues.

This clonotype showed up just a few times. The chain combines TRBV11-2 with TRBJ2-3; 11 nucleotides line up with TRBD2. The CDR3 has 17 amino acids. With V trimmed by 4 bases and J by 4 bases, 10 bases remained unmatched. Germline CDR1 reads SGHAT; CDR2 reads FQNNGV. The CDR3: CASSSGTSGEGADTQYF. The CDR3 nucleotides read TGTGCCAGCAGCTCCGGGACTAGCGGAGAGGGGGCAGATACGCAGTATTTT.

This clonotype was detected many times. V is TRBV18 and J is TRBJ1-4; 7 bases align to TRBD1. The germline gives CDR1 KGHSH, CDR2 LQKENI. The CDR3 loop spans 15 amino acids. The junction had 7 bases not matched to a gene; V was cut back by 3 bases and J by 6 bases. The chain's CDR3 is CASSPRTGRDEKLFF. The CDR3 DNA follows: TGTGCCAGCTCACCCCGGACAGGAAGGGATGAAAAACTGTTTTTT.

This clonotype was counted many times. CDR3 residues: CSARGHRGSEETQYF. CDR3 DNA sequence: TGCAGTGCTAGGGGGCACAGGGGGTCGGAGGAGACCCAGTACTTC. The chain is built from TRBV20-1 and TRBJ2-5, with TRBD1 matching over 8 bases. The CDR3 spans 15 residues. J gave up 5 bases and V 3 bases, and 11 bases lay outside the gene matches. Germline values: CDR1 DFQATT, CDR2 SNEGSKA (reference sequence).

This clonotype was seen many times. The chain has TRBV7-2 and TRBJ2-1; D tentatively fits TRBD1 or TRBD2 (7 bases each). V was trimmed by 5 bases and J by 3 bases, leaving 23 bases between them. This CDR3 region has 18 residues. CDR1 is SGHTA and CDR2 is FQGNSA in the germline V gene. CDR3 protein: CASSPQGGPAIDYNEQFF. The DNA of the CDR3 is TGTGCCAGCAGCCCCCAGGGGGGGCCGGCAATTGACTACAATGAGCAGTTCTTC.